The 17 T cell receptor beta chains reported below all come from one sample, sequenced in a study of shared clonotypes between healthy human individuals. Libraries were prepared by immunoSEQ multiplex PCR; TCRdb keeps only in-frame clonotypes and omits some of them. The sample gives more than 2,000,000 clones, 85% to 95% of which show up once; around 0.14% is in the top ten. Sequencing used naive CD4+ T cells sorted from blood. Described subset: CD45RA+ positively selected. The receptors originated from a man between 18 and 35 years old in good health.

The chain has TRBV6-5 and TRBJ2-7; 7 bases agree with TRBD1. The V and J ends lost 4 bases and 6 bases, in that order; junction bases with no gene match: 9. CDR1 is MNHEY, CDR2 SVGAGI, per germline. This CDR3 is built from 14 residues. CDR3 loop: CASSSPGGRSEQYF. CDR3 DNA sequence: TGTGCCAGCAGTTCGCCAGGGGGACGGAGCGAGCAGTACTTC.

The chain recombines TRBV7-2 with TRBJ1-1, with D hard to call. Germline assignment: CDR1 SGHTA and CDR2 FQGNSA. The CDR3 runs to 15 residues. Trimming cost V 1 base and J 2 bases, with 11 bases left between them. The CDR3 nucleotides read TGTGCCAGCAGCTTAGTCGTCGGGGTTAACACTGAAGCTTTCTTT. This encodes CASSLVVGVNTEAFF.

The chain uses TRBV18 and TRBJ2-2, with D unclear. V was shortened by 5 bases and J by 0 bases, with 7 bases between the two germline ends. The CDR3 runs 14 residues. Per germline, CDR1 KGHSH and CDR2 LQKENI. CDR3 DNA sequence: TGTGCCAGCTCAGTCCTAGCGAACACCGGGGAGCTGTTTTTT. Translation: CASSVLANTGELFF.

The rearrangement links TRBV7-2 to TRBJ2-5, with no clear D. This CDR3 is 11 amino acids long. Germline CDR1 is SGHTA and CDR2 is FQGNSA. V was clipped by 4 bases and J by 2 bases, with 2 bases between them. CDR3 in DNA: TGTGCCAGCAGCTGGCAAGAGACCCAGTACTTC. Translated: CASSWQETQYF.

The chain has TRBV25-1 and TRBJ1-2; D is possibly TRBD1 (6 bases). Germline V gives CDR1 MGHDK, CDR2 SYGVNS. V was shortened by 3 bases and J by 4 bases, with 12 bases between the two germline ends. The CDR3 consists of 14 residues. The chain's CDR3 is CASSETGGAYGYTF. The DNA for the CDR3 is TGTGCCAGCAGTGAGACAGGTGGCGCCTATGGCTACACCTTC.

Written as DNA, the CDR3 is TGTGCCAGCAGTTACTCAGGGGACACGGATTTACCCCAGCATTTT. Translation: CASSYSGDTDLPQHF. The chain employs TRBV6-6 and TRBJ1-5; D may be TRBD1 (6 bases). The length of the CDR3 is 15 residues. Germline CDR1 is MNHNY and CDR2 is SVGAGI (reference sequence). Trimming removed 0 bases at V and 10 bases at J, with 16 bases between.

This clone was detected only once. The rearrangement uses TRBV12-5 and TRBJ1-2, with TRBD1 matching 7 bases. V dropped 0 bases and J dropped 8; count of bases not matched to a gene: 12. Per germline, CDR1 LGHNT and CDR2 FRNRAP. This CDR3 has 16 residues. The CDR3 spells CASGLVPSRQGEGYTF. As DNA, the CDR3 is TGTGCTAGTGGTTTGGTACCCTCTCGACAGGGTGAGGGCTACACCTTC.

This clone was detected only once. The chain recombines TRBV5-5 with TRBJ1-6; D is perhaps TRBD1 (6 bases). The CDR3 is made up of 15 amino acids. Looked up from germline, CDR1 is SGHKS and CDR2 is YYEKEE (reference sequence). V lost 5 bases to trimming and J lost 6 bases, with 15 bases between them. CDR3 in DNA: TGTGCCAGCAGGTCTGGGGGCGCAAGTAATTCACCCCTCCACTTT. Translation gives CASRSGGASNSPLHF.

The chain links TRBV20-1 to TRBJ1-2; D is undetermined. V lost 6 bases and J 7 bases, leaving 12 bases between the germline ends. This CDR3 spans 11 amino acids. Germline lookup yields CDR1 DFQATT and CDR2 SNEGSKA (reference sequence). Here the CDR3 DNA reads TGCAGTGCCCACAAGACCTCTGGCTACACCTTC. Its translation: CSAHKTSGYTF.

The table lists this clone with a count of one. The chain joins TRBV2 to TRBJ2-7; 7 bases match TRBD1. J lost 0 bases, V lost 5 bases, and 7 bases had no gene match. The length of the CDR3 is 15 residues. Germline V CDR1 and CDR2: SNHLY, FYNNEI. The CDR3 DNA follows: TGTGCCAGCAGTCTACAGGGGAGAAGCTCCTACGAGCAGTACTTC. As protein: CASSLQGRSSYEQYF. Supplemented by reference TRBV2 and TRBJ2-7, the full variable domain reads EPEVTQTPSHQVTQMGQEVILRCVPISNHLYFYWYRQILGQKVEFLVSFYNNEISEKSEIFDDQFSVERPDGSNFTLKIRSTKLEDSAMYFCASSLQGRSSYEQYFGPGTRLTVT.

The CDR3 DNA reads as TGCGCCAGCAGCTTGGCCTTGGGTCGGGGCGACATTCAGTACTTC. It translates to CASSLALGRGDIQYF. The rearrangement uses TRBV5-1 and TRBJ2-4; either TRBD1 or TRBD2 may fit D (5 bases each). CDR1 SGHRS and CDR2 YFSETQ come from the germline V gene. There are 15 residues in the CDR3. V was pared by 0 bases and J by 8 bases, with 15 bases between.

J is TRBJ2-1 and V is TRBV2; 15 bases are shared with TRBD2. The CDR3 has 14 residues. The V segment lost 7 bases and the J segment 9 bases; nucleotides outside the gene matches: 4. Germline V gives CDR1 SNHLY, CDR2 FYNNEI. The CDR3 nucleotides read TGTGCCAGCACAGGACTAGCGGGAGGGAGTGAGCAGTTCTTC. It yields the protein CASTGLAGGSEQFF. Based on the CDR3 plus reference TRBV2 and TRBJ2-1, the full variable domain is EPEVTQTPSHQVTQMGQEVILRCVPISNHLYFYWYRQILGQKVEFLVSFYNNEISEKSEIFDDQFSVERPDGSNFTLKIRSTKLEDSAMYFCASTGLAGGSEQFFGPGTRLTVL.

The chain recombines TRBV29-1 with TRBJ2-7, with 7 bases matching TRBD2. The ends lost 5 bases at V and 2 bases at J; junction bases unmatched: 9. CDR3 length: 14 residues. Germline CDR1 and CDR2: SQVTM and ANQGSEA. The CDR3 region has the DNA TGCAGCGTTAACATGGGCAGCGGGGCCTACGAGCAGTACTTC. The encoded protein is CSVNMGSGAYEQYF.

The genes are TRBV23-1 and TRBJ1-5, with D possibly matching TRBD1 (6 bases). TRBV23-1 is classed as an ORF, of uncertain function. V gave up 10 bases and J gave up 0 bases, with 10 bases separating them. This CDR3 spans 13 amino acids. The CDR3 protein is CANTGLSNQPQHF. The CDR3 DNA follows: TGCGCCAACACAGGGCTTAGCAATCAGCCCCAGCATTTT.

The chain links TRBV5-5 to TRBJ1-2; the match to TRBD1 covers 8 bases. V was clipped by 5 bases and J by 4 bases; unmatched bases: 10. CDR3 size: 15 residues. Germline loops: CDR1 SGHKS, CDR2 YYEKEE (reference sequence). The CDR3 bases are TGTGCCAGCAGTTCCGGGACAGGCGCCCCCTATGGCTACACCTTC. Its protein product is CASSSGTGAPYGYTF.

This chain joins TRBV6-1 and TRBJ1-5; D is undetermined. Germline values: CDR1 MNHNS, CDR2 SASEGT. Deletions cut 3 bases from V and 5 bases from J, with 14 bases between. The CDR3 has 15 amino acids. CDR3 nucleotides: TGTGCCAGCAGTGATTGGACGGCGTACTATCAGCCCCAGCATTTT. Its protein is CASSDWTAYYQPQHF.

The genes are TRBV10-2 and TRBJ2-5, with TRBD1 matching 10 bases. This CDR3 contains 15 residues. Germline CDR1 WSHSY, CDR2 SAAADI. V lost 6 bases, J lost 0 bases, and 4 bases stayed unmatched. The CDR3 loop is CASRAGTGDQETQYF. CDR3 coding DNA: TGCGCCAGCAGGGCCGGGACAGGGGACCAAGAGACCCAGTACTTC.